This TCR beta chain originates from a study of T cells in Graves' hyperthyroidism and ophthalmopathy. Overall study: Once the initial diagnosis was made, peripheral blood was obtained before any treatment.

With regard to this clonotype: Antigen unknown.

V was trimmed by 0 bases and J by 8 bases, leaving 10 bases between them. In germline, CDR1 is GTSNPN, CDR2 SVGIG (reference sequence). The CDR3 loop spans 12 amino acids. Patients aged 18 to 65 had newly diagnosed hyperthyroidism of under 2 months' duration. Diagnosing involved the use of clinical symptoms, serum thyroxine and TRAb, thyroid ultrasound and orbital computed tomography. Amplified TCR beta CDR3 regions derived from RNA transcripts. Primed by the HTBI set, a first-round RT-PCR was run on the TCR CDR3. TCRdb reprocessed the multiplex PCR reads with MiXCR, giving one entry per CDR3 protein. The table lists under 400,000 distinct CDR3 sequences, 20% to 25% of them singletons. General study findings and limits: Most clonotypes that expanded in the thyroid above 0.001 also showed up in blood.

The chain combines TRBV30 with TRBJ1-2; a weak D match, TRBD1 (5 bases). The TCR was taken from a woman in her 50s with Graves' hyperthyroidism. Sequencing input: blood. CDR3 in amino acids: CAWSVQRGGYTF. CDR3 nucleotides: TGTGCCTGGAGTGTACAGCGGGGGGGCTACACCTTC.